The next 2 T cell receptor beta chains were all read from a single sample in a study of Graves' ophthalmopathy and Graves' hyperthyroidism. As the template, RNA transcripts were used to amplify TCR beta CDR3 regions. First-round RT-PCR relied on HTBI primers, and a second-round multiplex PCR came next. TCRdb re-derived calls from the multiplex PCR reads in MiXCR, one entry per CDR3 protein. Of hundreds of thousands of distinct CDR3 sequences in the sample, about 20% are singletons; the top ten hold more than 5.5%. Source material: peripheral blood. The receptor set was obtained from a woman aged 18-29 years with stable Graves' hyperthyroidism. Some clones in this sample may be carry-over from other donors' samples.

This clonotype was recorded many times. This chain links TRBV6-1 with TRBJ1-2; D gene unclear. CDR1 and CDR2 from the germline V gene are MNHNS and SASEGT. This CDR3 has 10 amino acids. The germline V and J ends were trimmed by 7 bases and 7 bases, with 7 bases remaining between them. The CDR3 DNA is TGTGCCAGCAAGGGTACTGGCTACACCTTC. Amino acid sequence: CASKGTGYTF.

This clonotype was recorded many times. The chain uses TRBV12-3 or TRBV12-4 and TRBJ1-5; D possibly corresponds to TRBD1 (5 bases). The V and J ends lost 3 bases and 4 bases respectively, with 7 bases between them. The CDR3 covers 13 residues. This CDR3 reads CASSFRVNQPQHF. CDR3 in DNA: TGTGCCAGCAGTTTCAGGGTAAATCAGCCCCAGCATTTT.